Detailed here is one TCR beta chain. Its antigen is unidentified. The length of the CDR3 is 14 residues. Trimming shortened V by 4 bases and J by 2 bases, and 11 bases separated the two germline ends. The germline V gene encodes CDR1 LGHNA and CDR2 YSLEER. The data originate from a study of cytomegalovirus exposure and HLA in healthy donors. Clones were sequenced by immunoSEQ multiplex PCR, and TCRdb holds only the in-frame ones, with some missing. Of 120,000 or so clones listed, about nine tenths are singletons. Notes on the study in general: 150 or so TCR beta chains were listed as cytomegalovirus-associated.

The source is a woman between 18 and 30 years old in good health and CMV-seronegative. The material sequenced was PBMCs. The V call is TRBV4-3, the J call TRBJ1-1; D unclear. CDR3 protein: CASSPQSQNTEAFF. CDR3 DNA sequence: TGCGCCAGCAGCCCCCAATCCCAAAACACTGAAGCTTTCTTT.